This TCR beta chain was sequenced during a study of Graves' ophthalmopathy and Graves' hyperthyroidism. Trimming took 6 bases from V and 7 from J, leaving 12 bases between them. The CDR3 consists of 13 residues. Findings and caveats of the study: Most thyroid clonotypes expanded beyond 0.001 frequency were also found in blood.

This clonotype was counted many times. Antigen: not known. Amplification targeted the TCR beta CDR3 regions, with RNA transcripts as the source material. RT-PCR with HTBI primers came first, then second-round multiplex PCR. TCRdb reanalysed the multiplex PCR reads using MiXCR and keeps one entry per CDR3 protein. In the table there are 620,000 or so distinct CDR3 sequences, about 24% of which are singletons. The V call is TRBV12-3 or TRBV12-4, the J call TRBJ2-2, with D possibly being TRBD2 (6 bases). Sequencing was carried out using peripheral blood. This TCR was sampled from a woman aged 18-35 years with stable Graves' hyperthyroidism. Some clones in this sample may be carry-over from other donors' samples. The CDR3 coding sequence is TGTGCCAGCAGGACCACTAGCATCGGGGAGCTGTTTTTT. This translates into CASRTTSIGELFF.